The source of this TCR beta chain is a study of spatial heterogeneity in lung cancer. As for the study in general: There were 65 or so donors, all of them untreated patients with early-stage non-small cell lung cancer. When available, follow-up PBMC samples taken a median of around two years after resection were sequenced. Overall study results and limits: Among blood samples, ubiquitous expanded tumor TCRs appeared more at resection than at follow-up.

The CDR3 covers 15 residues. The germline V gene has CDR1 MNHEY and CDR2 SVGAGI. Trimming took off 8 bases at V and 4 bases at J, with 18 bases between the two ends. TCRdb re-analysed the 5' RACE reads in MiXCR, keeping a single row per CDR3 protein. The sample has more than 75,000 distinct CDR3 sequences, around 19% seen once; the top ten hold just over 20%. Remarks on this clonotype: Its antigen is still unknown.

Indicated time point: blood at routine non-recurrence follow-up after resection. This TCR came from a male donor with early-stage non-small cell lung cancer. The input for sequencing was PBMCs, taken at follow-up. This chain links TRBV6-5 with TRBJ2-1, with D maybe TRBD2 (6 bases). CDR3 in amino acids: CASLSGSAGYNEQFF. As DNA, the CDR3 is TGTGCCAGCCTCAGTGGGAGCGCGGGGTACAATGAGCAGTTCTTC.